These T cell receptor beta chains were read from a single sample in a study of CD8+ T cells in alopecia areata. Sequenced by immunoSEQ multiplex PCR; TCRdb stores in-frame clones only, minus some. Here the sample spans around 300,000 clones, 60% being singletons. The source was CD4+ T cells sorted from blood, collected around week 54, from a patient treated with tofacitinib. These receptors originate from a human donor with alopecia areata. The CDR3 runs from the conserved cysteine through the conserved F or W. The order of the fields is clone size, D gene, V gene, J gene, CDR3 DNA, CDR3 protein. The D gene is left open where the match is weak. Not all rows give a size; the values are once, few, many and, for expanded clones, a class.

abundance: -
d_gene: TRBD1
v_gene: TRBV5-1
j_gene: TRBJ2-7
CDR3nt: TGCGCCAGCAGCTTGCCACAGGGGTACGAGCAGTACTTC
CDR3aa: CASSLPQGYEQYF

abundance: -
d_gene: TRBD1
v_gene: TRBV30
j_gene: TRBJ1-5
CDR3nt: TGTGCCTTAGGACAGGGGGTCAATCAGCCCCAGCATTTT
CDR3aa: CALGQGVNQPQHF

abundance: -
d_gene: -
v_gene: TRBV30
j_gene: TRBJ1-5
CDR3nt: TGTGCCTGGGGAACCGGACCAGGGATCGGCAATCAGCCCCAGCATTTT
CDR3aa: CAWGTGPGIGNQPQHF

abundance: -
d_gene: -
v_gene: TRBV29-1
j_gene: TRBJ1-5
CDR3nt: TGCAGCGTTGGCGGATCGGGTGAACAGCCCCAGCATTTT
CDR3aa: CSVGGSGEQPQHF

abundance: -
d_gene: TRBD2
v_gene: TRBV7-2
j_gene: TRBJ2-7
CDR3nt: TGTGCCAGCAGCAGGACTAGCGGGGGTTACGAGCAGTACTTC
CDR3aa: CASSRTSGGYEQYF

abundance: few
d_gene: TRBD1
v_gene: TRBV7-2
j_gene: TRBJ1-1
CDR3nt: TGTGCCAGCAGCTCGCGACAGGGTGCGAACACTGAAGCTTTCTTT
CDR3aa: CASSSRQGANTEAFF

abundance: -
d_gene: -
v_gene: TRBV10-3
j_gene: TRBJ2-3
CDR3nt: TGTGCCATCAGTGATCGCCGGGACCCCGTCGATACGCAGTATTTT
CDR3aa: CAISDRRDPVDTQYF

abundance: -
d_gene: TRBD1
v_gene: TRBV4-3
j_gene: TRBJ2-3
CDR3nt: TGCGCCAGCAGCCAAGGACAGGGTAGCACAGATACGCAGTATTTT
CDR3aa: CASSQGQGSTDTQYF

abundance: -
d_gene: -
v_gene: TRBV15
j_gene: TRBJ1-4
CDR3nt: TGTGCCACCAGCAGCCTGACAGGAGCCCCGGAGGAAAAACTGTTTTTT
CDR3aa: CATSSLTGAPEEKLFF

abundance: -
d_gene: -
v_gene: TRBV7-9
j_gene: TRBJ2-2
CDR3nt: TGTGCCAGCAGCTTATCAGGGAACACCGGGGAGCTGTTTTTT
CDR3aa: CASSLSGNTGELFF

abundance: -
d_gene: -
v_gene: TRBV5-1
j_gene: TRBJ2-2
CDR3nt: TGCGCCAGCAGCTTGGAGCCGGGGACCGGGGAGCTGTTTTTT
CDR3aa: CASSLEPGTGELFF

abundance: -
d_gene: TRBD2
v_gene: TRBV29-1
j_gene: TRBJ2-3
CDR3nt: TGCAGCGTCATGGGTACTAGCGGGGGGTCAGATACGCAGTATTTT
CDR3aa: CSVMGTSGGSDTQYF

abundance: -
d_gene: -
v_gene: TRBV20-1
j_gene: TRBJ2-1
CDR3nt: TGCAGTGCTGGGAACCTAATCGGACAGTTCTTC
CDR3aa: CSAGNLIGQFF

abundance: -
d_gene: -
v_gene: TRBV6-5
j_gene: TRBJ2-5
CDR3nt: TGTGCCAGCAGTGAGACAGGAGGACAGACCCAGTACTTC
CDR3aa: CASSETGGQTQYF

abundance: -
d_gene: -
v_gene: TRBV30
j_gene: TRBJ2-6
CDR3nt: TGTGCCTGGACCGGGGACTGGAAGAGCTCTGGGGCCAACGTCCTGACTTTC
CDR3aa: CAWTGDWKSSGANVLTF

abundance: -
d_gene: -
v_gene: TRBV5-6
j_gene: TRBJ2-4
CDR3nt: TGTGCCAGCAGCTTAAGCCAGGGGGCCAAAAACATTCAGTACTTC
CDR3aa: CASSLSQGAKNIQYF

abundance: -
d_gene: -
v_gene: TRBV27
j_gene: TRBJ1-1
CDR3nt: TGTGCCAGCAGCTCACGACAAAGGGCGAACACTGAAGCTTTCTTT
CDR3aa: CASSSRQRANTEAFF

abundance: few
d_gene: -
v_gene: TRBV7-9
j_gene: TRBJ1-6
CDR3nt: TGTGCCAGCAGCTTGCGGAATTCACCCCTCCACTTT
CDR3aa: CASSLRNSPLHF

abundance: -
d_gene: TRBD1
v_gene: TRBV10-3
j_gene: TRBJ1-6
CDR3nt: TGTGCCATCAGTGACGGACAGGCCCTACCCTCTATCAATTCACCCCTCCACTTT
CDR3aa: CAISDGQALPSINSPLHF

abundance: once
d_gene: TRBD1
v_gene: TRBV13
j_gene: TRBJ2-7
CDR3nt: TGTGCCAGCAGCGCTCGACAGGGGAGCTCCTACGAGCAGTACTTC
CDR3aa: CASSARQGSSYEQYF

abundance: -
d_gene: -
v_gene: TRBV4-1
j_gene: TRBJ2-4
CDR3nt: TGCGCCAGCAGCCAAGATCCCTCGGGTGAAGACATTCAGTACTTC
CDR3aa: CASSQDPSGEDIQYF

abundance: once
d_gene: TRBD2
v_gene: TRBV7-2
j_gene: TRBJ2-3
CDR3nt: TGTGCCAGCAGCCCTTTAGCGGGGGAAACAGATACGCAGTATTTT
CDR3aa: CASSPLAGETDTQYF

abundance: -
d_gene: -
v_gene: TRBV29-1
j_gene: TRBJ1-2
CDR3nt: TGCAGCGTTAAGGATTTTAACTATGGCTACACCTTC
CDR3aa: CSVKDFNYGYTF

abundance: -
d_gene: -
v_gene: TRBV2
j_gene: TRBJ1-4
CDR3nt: TGTGCCAGCATGAGGGAAGCAACTAATGAAAAACTGTTTTTT
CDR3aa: CASMREATNEKLFF

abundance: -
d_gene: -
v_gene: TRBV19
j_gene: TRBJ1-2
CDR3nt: TGTGCCAGTTCGCAGGAGAACTATGGCTACACCTTC
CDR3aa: CASSQENYGYTF

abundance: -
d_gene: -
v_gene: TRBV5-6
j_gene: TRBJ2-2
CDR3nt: TGTGCCAGCACCAGGTACAGGGCAAGCGGGGAGCTGTTTTTT
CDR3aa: CASTRYRASGELFF

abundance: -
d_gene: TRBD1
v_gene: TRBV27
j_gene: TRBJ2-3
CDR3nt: TGTGCCAGCAGGAGGCCGGGACAGGGGGATACGCAGTATTTT
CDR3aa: CASRRPGQGDTQYF

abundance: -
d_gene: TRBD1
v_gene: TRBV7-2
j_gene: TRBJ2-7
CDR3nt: TGTGCCAGCAGCTTCGCGGGACAGGGGGACGAGCAGTACTTC
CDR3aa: CASSFAGQGDEQYF

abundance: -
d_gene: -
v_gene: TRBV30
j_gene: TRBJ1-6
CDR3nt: TGTGCCTGGAGGGACACAGCCTTAGGGAATTCACCCCTCCACTTT
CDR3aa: CAWRDTALGNSPLHF

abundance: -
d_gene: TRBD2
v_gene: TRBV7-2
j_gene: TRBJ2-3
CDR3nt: TGTGCCAGCAGCCCCTATCTAGCGGGGGGAACAGATACGCAGTATTTT
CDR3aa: CASSPYLAGGTDTQYF

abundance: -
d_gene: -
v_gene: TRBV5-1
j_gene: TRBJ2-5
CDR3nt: TGCGCCAGCAGCTTGGCAGGGCAGGTAGGAGAGACCCAGTACTTC
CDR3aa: CASSLAGQVGETQYF

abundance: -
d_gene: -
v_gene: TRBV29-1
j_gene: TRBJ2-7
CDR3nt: TGCAGCGTTGCGGATCTGGTCCCCGACGAGCAGTACTTC
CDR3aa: CSVADLVPDEQYF

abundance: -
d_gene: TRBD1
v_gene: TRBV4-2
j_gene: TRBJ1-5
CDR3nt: TGTGCCAGCAGCCCCGCACAGGGGAAAAATCAGCCCCAGCATTTT
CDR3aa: CASSPAQGKNQPQHF

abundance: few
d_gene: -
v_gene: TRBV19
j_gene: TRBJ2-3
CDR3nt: TGTGCCAGTGGCCGGGACAGCACAGATACGCAGTATTTT
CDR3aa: CASGRDSTDTQYF

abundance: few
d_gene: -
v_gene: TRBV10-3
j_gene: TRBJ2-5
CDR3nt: TGTGCCATCAGTGTCAGTAACCAAGAGACCCAGTACTTC
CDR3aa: CAISVSNQETQYF

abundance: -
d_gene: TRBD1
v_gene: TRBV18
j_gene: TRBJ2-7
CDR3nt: TGTGCCAGCTCACAGGGACAGAACTACGAGCAGTACTTC
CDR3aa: CASSQGQNYEQYF

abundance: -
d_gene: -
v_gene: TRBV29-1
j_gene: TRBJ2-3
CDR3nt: TGCAGCGCCCGAGAGTGGGGCCCCTACACAGATACGCAGTATTTT
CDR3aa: CSAREWGPYTDTQYF

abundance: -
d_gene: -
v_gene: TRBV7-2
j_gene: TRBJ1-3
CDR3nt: TGTGCCAGCAGCTTAGTACCCCGCCTCTCTGGAAACACCATATATTTT
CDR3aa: CASSLVPRLSGNTIYF

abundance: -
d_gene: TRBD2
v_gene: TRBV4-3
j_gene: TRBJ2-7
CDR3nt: TGCGCCAGCAGCCAAGCACTAGCGGGGGGCACCTACGAGCAGTACTTC
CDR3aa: CASSQALAGGTYEQYF

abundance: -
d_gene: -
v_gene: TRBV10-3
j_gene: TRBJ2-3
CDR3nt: TGTGCCATCAGTGGGGGCCCTGCGGATAGCACAGATACGCAGTATTTT
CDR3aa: CAISGGPADSTDTQYF

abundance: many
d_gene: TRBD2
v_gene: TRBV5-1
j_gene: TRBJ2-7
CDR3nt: TGCGCCAGCAGCGGGACTACAAATTTAAACGAGCAGTACTTC
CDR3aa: CASSGTTNLNEQYF

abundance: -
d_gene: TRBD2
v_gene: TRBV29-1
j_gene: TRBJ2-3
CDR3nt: TGCAGCGTTTTGGCCGGGACTAGCGGAAGCACAGATACGCAGTATTTT
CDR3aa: CSVLAGTSGSTDTQYF

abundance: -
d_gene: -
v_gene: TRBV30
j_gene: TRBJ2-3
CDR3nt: TGTGCCTGGAGTGTTCAAAAGAGCACAGATACGCAGTATTTT
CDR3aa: CAWSVQKSTDTQYF

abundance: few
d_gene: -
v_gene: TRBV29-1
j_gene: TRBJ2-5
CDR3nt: TGCAGCGTCCGAAGGGAAGAGACCCAGTACTTC
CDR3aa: CSVRREETQYF

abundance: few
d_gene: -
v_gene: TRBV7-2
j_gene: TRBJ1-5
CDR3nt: TGTGCCAGCAGCTTAGTCGAGGCTCAGCCCCAGCATTTT
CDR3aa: CASSLVEAQPQHF

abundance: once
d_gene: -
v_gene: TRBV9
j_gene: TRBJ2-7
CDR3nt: TGTGCCAGCAGCGTAGGAGGGGGGCCCTACGAGCAGTACTTC
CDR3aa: CASSVGGGPYEQYF